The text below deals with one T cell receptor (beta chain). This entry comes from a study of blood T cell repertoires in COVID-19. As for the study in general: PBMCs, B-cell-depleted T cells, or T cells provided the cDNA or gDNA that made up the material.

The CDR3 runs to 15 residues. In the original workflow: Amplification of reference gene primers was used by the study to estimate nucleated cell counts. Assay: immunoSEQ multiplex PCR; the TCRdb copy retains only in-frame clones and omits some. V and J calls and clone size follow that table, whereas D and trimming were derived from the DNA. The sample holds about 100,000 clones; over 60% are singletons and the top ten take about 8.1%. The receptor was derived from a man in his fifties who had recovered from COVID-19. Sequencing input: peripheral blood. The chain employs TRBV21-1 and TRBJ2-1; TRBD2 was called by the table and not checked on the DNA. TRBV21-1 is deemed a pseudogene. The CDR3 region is CASLIAGASGYEQFF. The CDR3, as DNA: TGTGCCAGCCTTATAGCGGGAGCATCCGGGTATGAGCAGTTCTTC.